Below are 12 T cell receptor beta chains sequenced from a single sample in a study of T cells after posttransplantation cyclophosphamide. Data came from immunoSEQ multiplex PCR; TCRdb stores just in-frame clones and leaves some out. The data show around 21,000 clones, 87% seen once. A marrow graft followed busulfan-fludarabine conditioning, with cyclophosphamide on days +3 and +4. Sequencing used PBMCs, obtained after allogeneic stem cell transplant with posttransplant cyclophosphamide. These TCRs come from a female patient between 40 and 55 years old who received an allogeneic stem cell transplant from a related donor, was CMV-positive, and had no GVHD. A subset of T cells may come from the graft donor.

The V call is TRBV27, the J call TRBJ2-3; possible D gene TRBD2, 6 bases. V gave up 6 bases and J gave up 4 bases, with 14 bases separating them. Germline V lookup: CDR1 MNHEY, CDR2 SMNVEV (reference sequence). The CDR3 length is 14 residues. The CDR3 DNA follows: TGTGCCAGCAGCCCAAACCCTAGCGCAGATACGCAGTATTTT. Encoded protein: CASSPNPSADTQYF.

The chain combines TRBV9 with TRBJ1-2; TRBD1 matches 10 bases. Germline CDR1 SGDLS, CDR2 YYNGEE. V was clipped by 4 bases and J by 4 bases; unmatched bases: 7. This CDR3 region has 15 residues. The CDR3 nucleotides read TGTGCCAGCAGCTTTGGGACAGGGGTCTCCTATGGCTACACCTTC. Residues: CASSFGTGVSYGYTF.

The chain joins TRBV4-3 to TRBJ2-3; 12 bases match TRBD2. CDR3 length: 21 amino acids. Germline values: CDR1 LGHNA, CDR2 YSLEER. V gave up 4 bases and J gave up 4 bases; unmatched junction bases: 21. In nucleotides, the CDR3 is TGCGCCAGCAGCCTCACAACCCCAGGACTAGCGGGATCTCGCCCCGCAGATACGCAGTATTTT. Its translation is CASSLTTPGLAGSRPADTQYF.

Written as DNA, the CDR3 is TGTGCCAGCAGCGTCACAGGGATCTACGAGCAGTACTTC. Translation: CASSVTGIYEQYF. This chain joins TRBV7-6 and TRBJ2-5; the D gene is possibly TRBD1 (6 bases). The J call may be mistaken, given a closer DNA end match to TRBJ2-7. The CDR3 is 13 amino acids. Germline CDR1 SGHVS, CDR2 FNYEAQ.

The CDR3 region has the DNA TGTGCCACCAACTCCGGACAGGTCCGCATCTATGGCTACACCTTC. This encodes CATNSGQVRIYGYTF. V and J are TRBV28 and TRBJ1-2; the match to TRBD1 covers 7 bases. Germline CDR1 MDHEN, CDR2 SYDVKM. With V trimmed by 10 bases and J by 4 bases, 15 bases remained unmatched. The length of the CDR3 is 15 residues.

The chain uses TRBV5-1 and TRBJ2-7; 7 nucleotides line up with TRBD2. This CDR3 is 15 amino acids long. J lost 1 base, V lost 0 bases, and 4 bases had no gene match. Germline assignment: CDR1 SGHRS and CDR2 YFSETQ. The DNA for the CDR3 is TGCGCCAGCAGCTTGGATGTGGGAGGGTCCTACGAGCAGTACTTC. It translates to CASSLDVGGSYEQYF.

This clone appeared a single time. The V gene is TRBV5-5, the J gene TRBJ1-1; 8 bases are a match to TRBD1. Germline CDR1 SGHKS, CDR2 YYEKEE (reference sequence). V lost 4 bases, J lost 1 base, and 3 bases stayed unmatched. The CDR3 covers 14 residues. In nucleotides, the CDR3 is TGTGCCAGCAGCATTGACAGGGGGAACACTGAAGCTTTCTTT. This codes for CASSIDRGNTEAFF.

This clone was found once. The chain recombines TRBV28 with TRBJ1-5; D uncertain. The CDR3 sequence is 16 residues long. The germline V gene has CDR1 MDHEN and CDR2 SYDVKM. V gave up 1 base and J gave up 0 bases, with 10 bases separating them. CDR3 sequence (DNA): TGTGCCAGCAGTTTATTCGGGGTAGGTAGCAATCAGCCCCAGCATTTT. It translates to CASSLFGVGSNQPQHF.

This rearrangement joins TRBV28 to TRBJ2-3; 10 nucleotides match TRBD2. Germline V gene sequence: CDR1 MDHEN, CDR2 SYDVKM. V was clipped by 5 bases and J by 2 bases; unmatched bases: 7. The CDR3 has 16 residues. The DNA of the CDR3 is TGTGCCAGCAGTCACAGACTAGCGGGCCCCACAGATACGCAGTATTTT. This codes for CASSHRLAGPTDTQYF.

Worth noting for this clone: The same CDR3 arises from other DNA sequences in this sample as well. The chain uses TRBV28 and TRBJ2-7; 8 bases are a match to TRBD2. Germline lookup yields CDR1 MDHEN and CDR2 SYDVKM. The junction had 14 bases not matched to a gene; V was cut back by 6 bases and J by 7 bases. This CDR3 has 15 residues. As DNA, the CDR3 is TGTGCCAGCAGCCCAGCCGGGGGGGTCCTGGATGAGCAGTACTTC. Translation gives CASSPAGGVLDEQYF.

This sequence joins TRBV7-2 and TRBJ2-1; a weak D match, TRBD2 (6 bases). The V gene lost 0 bases and the J gene lost 8 bases, with 8 bases spanning the gap. Germline CDR1 is SGHTA and CDR2 is FQGNSA. This CDR3 comprises 13 residues. CDR3 bases: TGTGCCAGCAGCTTAGCGGGAGGAGATGAGCAGTTCTTC. This translates into CASSLAGGDEQFF. Based on the CDR3 plus reference TRBV7-2 and TRBJ2-1, the full variable domain is GAGVSQSPSNKVTEKGKDVELRCDPISGHTALYWYRQSLGQGLEFLIYFQGNSAPDKSGLPSDRFSAERTGGSVSTLTIQRTQQEDSAVYLCASSLAGGDEQFFGPGTRLTVL.

This clone was seen a single time. This rearrangement joins TRBV7-9 to TRBJ1-2; possible D gene TRBD1, 5 bases. Trimming removed 3 bases at V and 6 bases at J, with 8 bases between. The CDR3 has 12 residues. Germline V gene lookup returns CDR1 SEHNR and CDR2 FQNEAQ (reference sequence). The CDR3 region is CASSFSGDGYTF. CDR3 in DNA: TGTGCCAGCAGCTTTTCGGGGGATGGCTACACCTTC.